A single sample is the source of the 19 T cell receptor beta chains below, sequenced in a study of blood T cell repertoires in COVID-19. Measured with immunoSEQ multiplex PCR; TCRdb has only the in-frame clones, and not every one. The data hold more than 300,000 clones, with around 83% observed a single time. The sequencing sample was made of peripheral blood. Receptors were obtained from a woman between 50 and 59 years old with acute or convalescent COVID-19.

The chain has TRBV18 and TRBJ2-1; TRBD2 matches at 10 bases. This CDR3 has 17 amino acids. J was trimmed by 9 bases and V by 2 bases; bases with no gene match: 13. The germline gives CDR1 KGHSH, CDR2 LQKENI. The CDR3 region is CASSPTTLAGSVGEQFF. Written as DNA, the CDR3 is TGTGCCAGCTCACCAACCACACTAGCGGGATCTGTCGGTGAGCAGTTCTTC.

This clone occurred once. The rearrangement joins TRBV7-2 to TRBJ2-2; D is unresolved. This CDR3 is built from 13 residues. CDR1 SGHTA and CDR2 FQGNSA come from the germline V gene. V lost 8 bases and J 8 bases, leaving 15 bases between the germline ends. The CDR3 DNA reads as TGTGCCAGCTCACAGCAGTTATTGGGGGAGCTGTTTTTT. Translating it yields CASSQQLLGELFF.

The V gene is TRBV6-5, the J gene TRBJ2-7; 8 positions agree with TRBD1. CDR1 and CDR2 from the germline V gene are MNHEY and SVGAGI. V was pared by 4 bases and J by 1 base, with 3 bases of the junction left unmatched. This CDR3 has 14 amino acids. This CDR3 is CASSFYRGSYEQYF. The CDR3 DNA reads TGTGCCAGCAGTTTCTACAGGGGGTCCTACGAGCAGTACTTC.

The chain carries TRBV7-2 and TRBJ2-5, with a weak D call TRBD1 (5 bases). V shed 3 bases and J shed 5 bases, with 13 bases lying between them. The CDR3 is made up of 14 amino acids. CDR1 and CDR2 (germline): SGHTA, FQGNSA. This CDR3 is CASSLTAAWETQYF. CDR3 bases: TGTGCCAGCAGCTTGACAGCTGCCTGGGAGACCCAGTACTTC. The full variable domain, completed using reference TRBV7-2 and TRBJ2-5, is GAGVSQSPSNKVTEKGKDVELRCDPISGHTALYWYRQSLGQGLEFLIYFQGNSAPDKSGLPSDRFSAERTGGSVSTLTIQRTQQEDSAVYLCASSLTAAWETQYFGPGTRLLVL.

This chain joins TRBV28 and TRBJ1-5; 7 positions agree with TRBD1. Germline CDR1 is MDHEN and CDR2 is SYDVKM. V trimming: 7 bases; J trimming: 0 bases; junction bases outside the gene matches: 9. The CDR3 covers 16 residues. CDR3 in DNA: TGTGCCAGCATACCAGACAGGGCGTATAGCAATCAGCCCCAGCATTTT. Translation gives CASIPDRAYSNQPQHF. Looking up the rest from reference TRBV28 and TRBJ1-5 gives the full variable domain: DVKVTQSSRYLVKRTGEKVFLECVQDMDHENMFWYRQDPGLGLRLIYFSYDVKMKEKGDIPEGYSVSREKKERFSLILESASTNQTSMYLCASIPDRAYSNQPQHFGDGTRLSIL.

The J gene is TRBJ2-1, the V gene TRBV6-5; D might be TRBD1 (6 bases). The CDR3 is 15 amino acids. Trimming shortened V by 0 bases and J by 10 bases, and 16 bases separated the two germline ends. Germline CDR1 reads MNHEY; CDR2 reads SVGAGI. In nucleotides, the CDR3 is TGTGCCAGCAGTTACTCTTGGGACACCGCCGGGGAGCAGTTCTTC. This translates into CASSYSWDTAGEQFF.

This CDR3 is CASCPSQATNEKLFF. The DNA for the CDR3 is TGCGCCAGCTGCCCCTCACAGGCAACTAATGAAAAACTGTTTTTT. This chain uses TRBV5-1 with TRBJ1-4; D possibly corresponds to TRBD1 (5 bases). The CDR3 covers 15 residues. The germline CDR1 and CDR2 sequences are SGHRS and YFSETQ. Trimming stripped 7 bases from V and 0 bases from J, with 13 bases between. The variable domain in full, completed from reference TRBV5-1 and TRBJ1-4, reads KAGVTQTPRYLIKTRGQQVTLSCSPISGHRSVSWYQQTPGQGLQFLFEYFSETQRNKGNFPGRFSGRQFSNSRSEMNVSTLELGDSALYLCASCPSQATNEKLFFGSGTQLSVL.

This chain joins TRBV9 and TRBJ2-1; 8 bases align to TRBD2. Germline assignment: CDR1 SGDLS and CDR2 YYNGEE. The CDR3 spans 16 residues. Trimming at V came to 3 bases and at J to 6 bases, leaving 11 bases not matched to a gene. CDR3 nucleotides: TGTGCCAGCAGCGCCATGACGGGGGGGATTGGCAATGAGCAGTTCTTC. It codes for CASSAMTGGIGNEQFF. Supplemented by reference TRBV9 and TRBJ2-1, the full variable domain reads DSGVTQTPKHLITATGQRVTLRCSPRSGDLSVYWYQQSLDQGLQFLIQYYNGEERAKGNILERFSAQQFPDLHSELNLSSLELGDSALYFCASSAMTGGIGNEQFFGPGTRLTVL.

V usage is TRBV29-1 and J usage is TRBJ2-5; D perhaps matches TRBD2 (5 bases). Trimming took 7 bases from V and 7 from J, leaving 19 bases between them. The germline gives CDR1 SQVTM, CDR2 ANQGSEA. There are 13 residues in the CDR3. CDR3 sequence reads: CSAKGLFEGTQYF. Here the CDR3 DNA reads TGCAGCGCCAAAGGCCTTTTTGAGGGGACCCAGTACTTC.

J is TRBJ2-2 and V is TRBV5-4; 11 nucleotides line up with TRBD2. This CDR3 has 16 residues. CDR1 SGHNT and CDR2 YYREEE come from the germline V gene (reference sequence). Unmatched junction bases numbered 5, after V lost 3 bases and J lost 4 bases. The CDR3 loop reads CASSSMGLAVTGELFF. CDR3 DNA sequence: TGTGCCAGCAGCTCAATGGGACTAGCGGTCACCGGGGAGCTGTTTTTT. The full variable domain, rest sourced from reference TRBV5-4 and TRBJ2-2, is ETGVTQSPTHLIKTRGQQVTLRCSSQSGHNTVSWYQQALGQGPQFIFQYYREEENGRGNFPPRFSGLQFPNYSSELNVNALELDDSALYLCASSSMGLAVTGELFFGEGSRLTVL.

V is TRBV5-1 and J is TRBJ1-6; 7 nucleotides line up with TRBD1. The CDR3 is 15 residues long. V trimming: 3 bases; J trimming: 11 bases; junction bases outside the gene matches: 11. The V gene's germline CDR1 is SGHRS and CDR2 YFSETQ. As DNA, the CDR3 is TGCGCCAGCAGCTCGACAGGGATCTCATTCGCACCCCTCCACTTT. Its protein product is CASSSTGISFAPLHF.

The chain carries TRBV24-1 and TRBJ2-7; D may be TRBD1 (5 bases). Germline loops: CDR1 KGHDR, CDR2 SFDVKD. This CDR3 is 15 amino acids long. V was clipped by 3 bases and J by 5 bases, with 16 bases between them. The CDR3 spells CATSDPDPGSHEQYV. The CDR3 DNA reads TGTGCCACCAGTGATCCAGATCCAGGGTCCCACGAGCAGTACGTC.

This clone was seen more than once but under ten times. Other DNA variants within this sample encode the same CDR3. The chain is built from TRBV6-1 and TRBJ2-7, with a tentative D call TRBD1 (6 bases). Between the trimmed V and J ends, which lost 3 bases and 0 bases, there was a span of 6 bases. Germline loops: CDR1 MNHNS, CDR2 SASEGT. The CDR3 is 13 amino acids. The CDR3 DNA reads as TGTGCCAGCAGTGAGACAGGCTCCTACGAGCAGTACTTC. Translation: CASSETGSYEQYF.

The V gene is TRBV10-3, the J gene TRBJ2-1; TRBD1 matches 7 bases. V lost 0 bases, J lost 15 bases, and 5 bases stayed unmatched. Germline V CDR1 and CDR2: ENHRY, SYGVKD. The CDR3 is 12 amino acids. The chain's CDR3 is CAISESLGTAFF. The CDR3 bases are TGTGCCATCAGTGAGTCGTTGGGGACAGCGTTCTTC.

This rearrangement joins TRBV20-1 to TRBJ1-1; D call uncertain. CDR1 and CDR2 (germline): DFQATT, SNEGSKA (reference sequence). V lost 7 bases and J 0 bases, leaving 6 bases between the germline ends. The length of the CDR3 is 11 residues. The CDR3 region has the DNA TGCAGTGTCGGGTTGAACACTGAAGCTTTCTTT. The encoded protein is CSVGLNTEAFF.

The V gene is TRBV5-1, the J gene TRBJ1-4; maybe TRBD1 (5 bases). The V end lost 0 bases, the J end lost 8 bases, and 11 bases lay between the germline ends. CDR1 and CDR2 (germline): SGHRS, YFSETQ. The CDR3 contains 14 residues. The CDR3 nucleotides read TGCGCCAGCAGCTTGGCCTGGGGCAGAGAAAAACTGTTTTTT. Amino acid sequence: CASSLAWGREKLFF.

The chain couples TRBV19 to TRBJ2-1; D remains ambiguous. V lost 6 bases and J 3 bases, leaving 6 bases between the germline ends. CDR3 length: 12 amino acids. Germline V CDR1 and CDR2: LNHDA, SQIVND (reference sequence). As DNA, the CDR3 is TGTGCCAGTAGCCTAAACTACAATGAGCAGTTCTTC. Translation gives CASSLNYNEQFF. Looking up the rest from reference TRBV19 and TRBJ2-1 gives the full variable domain: DGGITQSPKYLFRKEGQNVTLSCEQNLNHDAMYWYRQDPGQGLRLIYYSQIVNDFQKGDIAEGYSVSREKKESFPLTVTSAQKNPTAFYLCASSLNYNEQFFGPGTRLTVL.

To note about this clone: Other DNA sequences of this sample code for an identical CDR3. This chain connects TRBV7-2 to TRBJ2-3, with D tentatively TRBD2 (6 bases). V gave up 1 base and J gave up 3 bases, with 11 bases separating them. There are 15 residues in the CDR3. Per the germline V gene, CDR1 is SGHTA and CDR2 is FQGNSA. The chain's CDR3 is CASSLDRRGTDTQYF. The DNA for the CDR3 is TGTGCCAGCAGCTTAGACAGGAGGGGTACAGATACGCAGTATTTT. Combining the CDR3 with reference TRBV7-2 and TRBJ2-3 gives the whole variable domain GAGVSQSPSNKVTEKGKDVELRCDPISGHTALYWYRQSLGQGLEFLIYFQGNSAPDKSGLPSDRFSAERTGGSVSTLTIQRTQQEDSAVYLCASSLDRRGTDTQYFGPGTRLTVL.

This sequence joins TRBV19 and TRBJ2-2, with D possibly being TRBD2 (5 bases). CDR3 size: 15 residues. Germline V CDR1 and CDR2: LNHDA, SQIVND (reference sequence). V was trimmed by 6 bases and J by 0 bases, leaving 11 bases between them. The DNA of the CDR3 is TGTGCCAGTAGCCTAAGCGGTGCGAACACCGGGGAGCTGTTTTTT. This encodes CASSLSGANTGELFF.